Below, 29 T cell receptor beta chains from the same sample are listed, as sequenced in a study of T cell responses to AZD1222 COVID-19 vaccine. The protocol was immunoSEQ multiplex PCR, while the TCRdb copy is restricted to in-frame clones and leaves out a portion. The sample lists around 99,000 clones, roughly 88% occurring once. The material was peripheral blood, obtained on day 0 of AZD1222 vaccination. All receptors come from an adult in good health.

V is TRBV3-1 (or the pseudogene TRBV3-2) and J is TRBJ1-2, with 8 nucleotides matching TRBD1. Trimming removed 4 bases from V and 5 bases from J; junction bases left unmatched: 3. This CDR3 is built from 13 residues. The V gene's germline CDR1 is LGHDT and CDR2 YNNKEL (reference sequence). CDR3: CASSPTGVYGYTF. The CDR3 coding sequence is TGTGCCAGCAGCCCGACAGGGGTATATGGCTACACCTTC.

The V call is TRBV6-6, the J call TRBJ1-3, with D unclear. Trimming took 7 bases from V and 1 from J, leaving 14 bases between them. This CDR3 is built from 15 residues. The germline V gene has CDR1 MNHNY and CDR2 SVGAGI (reference sequence). The CDR3 DNA is TGTGCCAGCACCGTCGGTGGAGGATCTGGAAACACCATATATTTT. This sequence encodes CASTVGGGSGNTIYF.

This chain's CDR3 is CAWSVGGEQYV. The CDR3 nucleotides read TGTGCCTGGAGTGTAGGGGGGGAGCAGTACGTC. V and J are TRBV30 and TRBJ2-7, with D perhaps given as TRBD1 or TRBD2 (6 bases each). The CDR3 contains 11 residues. The V end was cut by 0 bases, the J end by 7 bases, with 7 bases between. Looked up from germline, CDR1 is GTSNPN and CDR2 is SVGIG (reference sequence).

The chain carries TRBV2 and TRBJ1-5; possibly TRBD1 for D (5 bases). Germline V lookup: CDR1 SNHLY, CDR2 FYNNEI. CDR3 size: 13 residues. V was pared by 6 bases and J by 7 bases, with 13 bases between. The chain's CDR3 is CASRVGGNQPQHF. The CDR3 DNA follows: TGTGCCAGCAGGGTGGGGGGTAACCAGCCCCAGCATTTT.

This clone was counted once. V is TRBV19 and J is TRBJ1-2; maybe TRBD1 (6 bases). This CDR3 contains 13 residues. The germline V gene encodes CDR1 LNHDA and CDR2 SQIVND (reference sequence). V lost 3 bases and J lost 8, with 13 bases in between. The CDR3 here is CASSIETGSGYTF. The CDR3, as DNA: TGTGCCAGTAGTATCGAGACAGGATCGGGCTACACCTTC.

The table lists this clone with a count of one. The chain couples TRBV24-1 to TRBJ1-5; TRBD1 is a possible D gene (6 bases). Germline V CDR1 and CDR2: KGHDR, SFDVKD. The ends were cut back, 3 bases at V and 0 bases at J, with 8 bases in the middle. The CDR3 runs 15 residues. DNA of the CDR3: TGTGCCACCAGTGATGTGGACAGTAGCAATCAGCCCCAGCATTTT. Protein sequence: CATSDVDSSNQPQHF.

The genes are TRBV7-9 and TRBJ1-1; the match to TRBD1 covers 7 bases. V shed 3 bases, J shed 5 bases, and the junction held 6 bases outside the gene matches. Germline V gene sequence: CDR1 SEHNR, CDR2 FQNEAQ (reference sequence). The length of the CDR3 is 14 residues. CDR3 in amino acids: CASSFQGGVTEAFF. The CDR3 region has the DNA TGTGCCAGCAGCTTCCAGGGGGGCGTTACTGAAGCTTTCTTT.

This rearrangement joins TRBV6-2 or TRBV6-3 to TRBJ1-1; D unresolved. Germline assignment: CDR1 MNHEY and CDR2 SVGEGT. CDR3 size: 13 residues. V lost 1 base and J 11 bases, leaving 14 bases between the germline ends. DNA of the CDR3: TGTGCCAGCAGTTACTTAGAGAGAGGGTCGGCTTTCTTT. Translation: CASSYLERGSAFF.

This chain uses TRBV5-4 with TRBJ2-1; D is possibly TRBD2 (6 bases). The CDR3 extends over 16 amino acids. Per germline, CDR1 SGHNT and CDR2 YYREEE (reference sequence). V lost 3 bases to trimming and J lost 5 bases, with 18 bases between them. The CDR3 nucleotides read TGTGCCAGCAGCTCGCCGGACTACATGAGAAACAATGAGCAGTTCTTC. As protein: CASSSPDYMRNNEQFF.

The chain couples TRBV10-3 to TRBJ1-1; no clear D gene. From germline, CDR1 is ENHRY and CDR2 SYGVKD. This CDR3 contains 14 residues. Trimming took 0 bases from V and 1 from J, leaving 6 bases between them. The CDR3 coding sequence is TGTGCCATCAGTGAGTCTCTCTGGAACACTGAAGCTTTCTTT. Amino acid sequence: CAISESLWNTEAFF.

The V and J genes are TRBV6-6 and TRBJ1-4; D is uncertain. There are 16 residues in the CDR3. Germline V lookup: CDR1 MNHNY, CDR2 SVGAGI (reference sequence). With 8 bases removed from V and 7 bases from J, the gap between germline ends came to 23 bases. DNA of the CDR3: TGTGCCAGCGTGCATAGACCTGCCGTAGGTAGTGAAAAACTGTTTTTT. Its translation is CASVHRPAVGSEKLFF.

This clone was found once. The V call is TRBV5-1, the J call TRBJ1-1, with 8 bases that match TRBD1. The V and J ends lost 4 bases and 3 bases, in that order; junction bases with no gene match: 11. The CDR3 has 16 amino acids. Germline V lookup: CDR1 SGHRS, CDR2 YFSETQ. The CDR3 region is CASSRGTGRAYTEAFF. CDR3 sequence (DNA): TGCGCCAGCAGCCGGGGGACAGGAAGGGCGTACACTGAAGCTTTCTTT. The variable domain in full, with the rest retrieved from reference TRBV5-1 and TRBJ1-1, is KAGVTQTPRYLIKTRGQQVTLSCSPISGHRSVSWYQQTPGQGLQFLFEYFSETQRNKGNFPGRFSGRQFSNSRSEMNVSTLELGDSALYLCASSRGTGRAYTEAFFGQGTRLTVV.

V is TRBV29-1 and J is TRBJ2-7, with 8 bases matching TRBD1. J was trimmed by 6 bases and V by 5 bases; bases with no gene match: 3. Germline lookup yields CDR1 SQVTM and CDR2 ANQGSEA. The CDR3 covers 11 residues. CDR3 bases: TGCAGCGTTCGACAGGGGTCCGAGCAGTACTTC. It specifies CSVRQGSEQYF.

The rearrangement uses TRBV2 and TRBJ2-1; perhaps TRBD2 as D (6 bases). Germline V lookup: CDR1 SNHLY, CDR2 FYNNEI. This CDR3 has 12 residues. V was trimmed by 7 bases and J by 7 bases, leaving 11 bases between them. CDR3 residues: CASKRGGNEQFF. CDR3 in DNA: TGTGCCAGCAAGAGGGGAGGAAATGAGCAGTTCTTC. Full variable domain (missing parts from reference TRBV2 and TRBJ2-1): EPEVTQTPSHQVTQMGQEVILRCVPISNHLYFYWYRQILGQKVEFLVSFYNNEISEKSEIFDDQFSVERPDGSNFTLKIRSTKLEDSAMYFCASKRGGNEQFFGPGTRLTVL.

About this clone itself: The junction departs from germline at one end; a sequencing error may be responsible. J is TRBJ2-3 and V is TRBV9; TRBD2 agrees at 8 bases. Germline-derived CDR1 and CDR2 are SGDLS and YYNGEE. CDR3 length: 15 amino acids. Written as DNA, the CDR3 is TGTGCCAGCAGCACCCGGACTAGCAGCACAGATACGCGGTATTTT. Translation gives CASSTRTSSTDTRYF.

The chain recombines TRBV13 with TRBJ1-1; D remains ambiguous. V lost 3 bases and J 6 bases, leaving 5 bases between the germline ends. Germline CDR1 is PRHDT and CDR2 is FYEKMQ (reference sequence). The CDR3 spans 11 residues. The CDR3 DNA is TGTGCCAGCAGCTTGACTGCTGAAGCTTTCTTT. It translates to CASSLTAEAFF.

The chain recombines TRBV27 with TRBJ1-1, with no clear D. This CDR3 contains 14 residues. V lost 2 bases and J lost 3, with 10 bases in between. From germline, CDR1 is MNHEY and CDR2 SMNVEV (reference sequence). The CDR3 protein is CASSLAGRDTEAFF. The CDR3 region has the DNA TGTGCCAGCAGTTTAGCCGGGAGAGACACTGAAGCTTTCTTT.

This sequence joins TRBV6-5 and TRBJ1-4, with TRBD1 matching 9 bases. The CDR3 spans 13 residues. The junction had 5 bases not matched to a gene; V was cut back by 7 bases and J by 8 bases. Germline CDR1 reads MNHEY; CDR2 reads SVGAGI. CDR3 in DNA: TGTGCCAGCACCGGGACAGGGAGGGAAAAACTGTTTTTT. It encodes CASTGTGREKLFF.

The chain is built from TRBV30 and TRBJ1-6; D gene unclear. Trimming shortened V by 5 bases and J by 6 bases, and 8 bases separated the two germline ends. Germline CDR1 is GTSNPN and CDR2 is SVGIG (reference sequence). The CDR3 is 12 residues long. The CDR3, as DNA: TGTGCCTGGGGCGGTTCTAATTCACCCCTCCACTTT. It specifies CAWGGSNSPLHF.

The rearrangement joins TRBV2 to TRBJ2-7, with 9 bases aligning to TRBD1. Germline CDR1 is SNHLY and CDR2 is FYNNEI. V was pared by 7 bases and J by 3 bases, with 13 bases of the junction left unmatched. CDR3 length equals 16 residues. The CDR3 DNA reads TGTGCCAGCATCCCGGAGGCCGGGACAGGGAGCTACGAGCAGTACTTC. As protein: CASIPEAGTGSYEQYF. Complete variable domain (other parts from reference TRBV2 and TRBJ2-7): EPEVTQTPSHQVTQMGQEVILRCVPISNHLYFYWYRQILGQKVEFLVSFYNNEISEKSEIFDDQFSVERPDGSNFTLKIRSTKLEDSAMYFCASIPEAGTGSYEQYFGPGTRLTVT.

This chain connects TRBV3-1 (or the pseudogene TRBV3-2) to TRBJ1-4; D is uncertain. Trimming removed 3 bases from V and 8 bases from J, with 22 bases in between. CDR3 length: 17 amino acids. Germline V CDR1 and CDR2: LGHDT, YNNKEL (reference sequence). The DNA for the CDR3 is TGTGCCAGCAGCCACAACCCGAAGGTGACATCGCGGGAAAAACTGTTTTTT. Translated: CASSHNPKVTSREKLFF.

The chain carries TRBV7-2 and TRBJ1-2; weak D call: TRBD1 (6 bases). This CDR3 region has 14 residues. The germline gives CDR1 SGHTA, CDR2 FQGNSA. V lost 6 bases and J lost 4, with 15 bases in between. CDR3 amino acids: CASRLGHLGYGYTF. CDR3 in DNA: TGTGCCAGCAGGTTGGGACACTTGGGCTATGGCTACACCTTC.

The chain has TRBV5-1 and TRBJ1-1; D is undetermined. Germline-derived CDR1 and CDR2 are SGHRS and YFSETQ. The V gene lost 7 bases and the J gene lost 0 bases, with 10 bases spanning the gap. The CDR3 spans 13 residues. This CDR3 reads CASRETMNTEAFF. The CDR3 DNA follows: TGCGCCAGCCGGGAAACAATGAACACTGAAGCTTTCTTT.

Only a few counts were recorded for this clone. The sample has other DNA sequences that encode this CDR3 too. This chain uses TRBV19 with TRBJ2-3; possibly TRBD1 or TRBD2 for D (6 bases each). The CDR3 runs 13 residues. Germline CDR1 and CDR2: LNHDA and SQIVND (reference sequence). V was cut by 11 bases and J by 2 bases, with 14 bases left in between. CDR3 sequence reads: CASSGGLTDTQYF. The CDR3 nucleotides read TGTGCCTCCAGTGGGGGGCTCACAGATACGCAGTATTTT.

The V call is TRBV25-1, the J call TRBJ1-6, with D possibly being TRBD1 (5 bases). The CDR3 extends over 13 amino acids. CDR1 is MGHDK, CDR2 SYGVNS, per germline. V was clipped by 6 bases and J by 4 bases, with 7 bases between them. The CDR3 region has the DNA TGTGCCAGCAGAGACAGTTATAATTCACCCCTCCACTTT. Translated, it gives CASRDSYNSPLHF.

This chain uses TRBV29-1 with TRBJ2-5, with D possibly TRBD1 on 6 matching bases. The CDR3 is 14 residues long. Germline V gives CDR1 SQVTM, CDR2 ANQGSEA. Trimming removed 3 bases from V and 5 bases from J, with 16 bases in between. For the CDR3, the DNA is TGCAGCGTTGAGGGGGCAGGGGCCTCGGAGACCCAGTACTTC. It is translated as CSVEGAGASETQYF. The variable domain in full, completed from reference TRBV29-1 and TRBJ2-5, reads SAVISQKPSRDICQRGTSLTIQCQVDSQVTMMFWYRQQPGQSLTLIATANQGSEATYESGFVIDKFPISRPNLTFSTLTVSNMSPEDSSIYLCSVEGAGASETQYFGPGTRLLVL.

This clone was detected only once. This chain connects TRBV12-3 or TRBV12-4 to TRBJ2-1; D call uncertain. Trimming took off 3 bases at V and 9 bases at J, with 12 bases between the two ends. The CDR3 length is 13 residues. The CDR3 loop reads CASSLARPGEQFF. CDR3 bases: TGTGCCAGCAGTTTGGCCCGGCCCGGTGAGCAGTTCTTC.

The chain carries TRBV4-3 and TRBJ2-5; D possibly corresponds to TRBD1 (6 bases). Per germline, CDR1 LGHNA and CDR2 YSLEER. This CDR3 has 15 amino acids. The ends were cut back, 0 bases at V and 2 bases at J, with 10 bases in the middle. The CDR3 here is CASSQEDRPQETQYF. The CDR3 region has the DNA TGCGCCAGCAGCCAAGAGGACAGACCACAAGAGACCCAGTACTTC.

The rearrangement links TRBV13 to TRBJ1-6; maybe TRBD1 (6 bases). Germline-derived CDR1 and CDR2 are PRHDT and FYEKMQ (reference sequence). Trimming stripped 5 bases from V and 7 bases from J, with 6 bases between. The CDR3 contains 12 residues. This CDR3 is CASSQGNSPLHF. In DNA, the CDR3 is TGTGCCAGCAGCCAGGGGAATTCACCCCTCCACTTT.